These T cell receptor beta chains were read from a single sample in a study of blood T cell repertoires in COVID-19. Profiled with immunoSEQ multiplex PCR; TCRdb holds only in-frame clones, not every one. The table records around 97,000 clones, 84% of them present only once. The sample comprised peripheral blood. These receptors were taken from a human donor in a cohort sampled during active COVID-19. The CDR3 runs from the conserved cysteine through the conserved F or W. The order of the fields is D gene, V gene, J gene, clone size, CDR3 DNA, CDR3 protein. The D gene is left open where the match is weak. The listing skips clone size in some rows; elsewhere it reads once, few, many or a size class.

>NA|TRBV6-5|TRBJ1-4|NA
TGTGCCAGCGGGGGGGCCTTTGATGAAAAACTGTTTTTT
CASGGAFDEKLFF
>NA|TRBV11-2|TRBJ2-3|NA
TGTGCCAGCAGCCTACCTCGTGGTACGCAGTATTTT
CASSLPRGTQYF
>TRBD2|TRBV20-1|TRBJ2-1|NA
TGCAGTGCTAGTTTCCCAGCGGGGGGTGCCTACAATGAGCAGTTCTTC
CSASFPAGGAYNEQFF
>NA|TRBV5-4|TRBJ1-2|once
TGTGCCAGCAGCCCAGAGGGGGGGAACGGCTACACCTTC
CASSPEGGNGYTF
>NA|TRBV13|TRBJ1-6|NA
TGTGCCAGCAGCTTTACATTTAATTCACCCCTCCACTTT
CASSFTFNSPLHF
>TRBD2|TRBV5-5|TRBJ2-1|NA
TGTGCCAGCAGCCCGCGGGGGGGCGATGAGCAGTTCTTC
CASSPRGGDEQFF
>NA|TRBV27|TRBJ2-3|NA
TGTGCCAGCAGTCGGCGGATCACAGATACGCAGTATTTT
CASSRRITDTQYF
>TRBD2|TRBV18|TRBJ2-3|NA
TGTGCCAGCTCACGTACGCCTCAGCGGGGGGGGTCAGATACGCAGTATTTT
CASSRTPQRGGSDTQYF
>TRBD2|TRBV2|TRBJ2-7|NA
TGTGCCAGCAGTGAGTCGGCTAGCGGGGGCTCCTACGAGCAGTACTTC
CASSESASGGSYEQYF
>TRBD1|TRBV5-1|TRBJ1-3|NA
TGCGCCAGCAGCTCGGGGACAGGGACTGGAAACACCATATATTTT
CASSSGTGTGNTIYF
>NA|TRBV4-2|TRBJ1-4|NA
TGTGCCAGCAGCCAGGGGGGAGGTAATGAAAAACTGTTTTTT
CASSQGGGNEKLFF
>TRBD1|TRBV11-2|TRBJ2-1|NA
TGTGCCAGCAGCTTAGGCGGGACAGGGGTAAATGAGCAGTTCTTC
CASSLGGTGVNEQFF
>NA|TRBV7-3|TRBJ2-3|NA
TGTGCCAGCAGCCGCGGGGCGGCAGATACGCAGTATTTT
CASSRGAADTQYF
>NA|TRBV5-8|TRBJ1-2|NA
TGTGCCAGCAAGCTGGTCCTGGGGCGGAACTATGGCTACACCTTC
CASKLVLGRNYGYTF
>TRBD1|TRBV5-6|TRBJ2-2|once
TGTGCCAGCAGCCCAGGGACAGGAACCCCTCTAAACACCGGGGAGCTGTTTTTT
CASSPGTGTPLNTGELFF
>NA|TRBV5-1|TRBJ1-3|NA
TGCGCCAGCAGCCCTAACGAGGGGGGGGCCACTGGAAACACCATATATTTT
CASSPNEGGATGNTIYF
>TRBD1|TRBV5-4|TRBJ1-1|NA
TGTGCCAGCAGCTTAGGGGACAGGGGGTGGGACACTGAAGCTTTCTTT
CASSLGDRGWDTEAFF
>NA|TRBV21-1|TRBJ1-5|NA
TGTGCCAGCAGCAAACAGGGGAAGGAGCATTTT
CASSKQGKEHF
>TRBD1|TRBV2|TRBJ1-5|NA
TGTGCCAGCGGACAGGATAGCAATCAGCCCCAGCATTTT
CASGQDSNQPQHF
>NA|TRBV7-3|TRBJ2-3|NA
TGTGCCAGCAGCTCAGGGGGGCCTCGGGATACGCAGTATTTT
CASSSGGPRDTQYF
>NA|TRBV30|TRBJ1-5|NA
TGTGCCTGGAGTGTTACGGGGGGCTTACGGCAGCCCCAGCATTTT
CAWSVTGGLRQPQHF
>TRBD2|TRBV2|TRBJ2-5|NA
TGTGCCAGCAGTGACGTGCGGGGGGGCCGCGAGACCCAGTACTTC
CASSDVRGGRETQYF
>TRBD1|TRBV3-1/TRBV3-2|TRBJ2-5|NA
TGTGCCAGCAGCCCTAACAGGGGGGTCCAAGAGACCCAGTACTTC
CASSPNRGVQETQYF
>NA|TRBV6-5|TRBJ1-2|NA
TGTGCCAGCAGTTACGACACACTTAACTATGGCTACACCTTC
CASSYDTLNYGYTF
>NA|TRBV11-1|TRBJ1-2|NA
TGTGCCAGCAGCCCCGGACAGAACTATGGCTACACCTTC
CASSPGQNYGYTF
>NA|TRBV5-1|TRBJ2-7|few
TGCGCCAGCAGCCGAACAGGGTTCGAGCAGTACTTC
CASSRTGFEQYF
>TRBD1|TRBV7-9|TRBJ2-6|NA
TGTGCCAGCAGCTTAAGACAGGGGGCGCGTGGGGCCAACGTCCTGACTTTC
CASSLRQGARGANVLTF
>NA|TRBV7-9|TRBJ1-2|NA
TGTGCCAGCAGCTTAGTTGAGGGCCACACCTTC
CASSLVEGHTF
>NA|TRBV6-5|TRBJ2-5|once
TGTGCCAGCAGCCTCGAGACCCAGTACTTC
CASSLETQYF
>NA|TRBV6-5|TRBJ2-5|NA
TGTGCCAGTAAAAGACAGTCACTATCAACCGAGACCCAGTACTTC
CASKRQSLSTETQYF
>NA|TRBV11-2|TRBJ2-5|NA
TGTGCCAGCACGCCAGGCCGTCGTGAGACCCAGTACTTC
CASTPGRRETQYF
>NA|TRBV5-5|TRBJ2-7|NA
TGTGCCAGCAGCTTGAACCTACAGGAGCAGTACTTC
CASSLNLQEQYF
>NA|TRBV27|TRBJ2-7|NA
TGTGCCAGCGCTACGGGGAGCTCCTACGAGCAGTACTTC
CASATGSSYEQYF
>NA|TRBV7-9|TRBJ2-7|NA
TGTGCCAGCGATTCTTTACGGGGCTACGAGCAGTACTTC
CASDSLRGYEQYF
>NA|TRBV6-2/TRBV6-3|TRBJ1-1|few
TGTGCCAGCAGTTACTTGGGGGGGAGAGGAAGTGAAGCTTTCTTT
CASSYLGGRGSEAFF
>NA|TRBV14|TRBJ2-7|NA
TGTGCCAGCAGCCCACAGCTTTCCGGATACGAGCAGTACTTC
CASSPQLSGYEQYF
>NA|TRBV14|TRBJ2-2|few
TGTGCCAGCAGCCAGCACCCGGAGGCCAACACCGGGGAGCTGTTTTTT
CASSQHPEANTGELFF
>TRBD2|TRBV5-4|TRBJ2-3|NA
TGTGCCAGCAGCTCCTCGCTTGGCGGGGGGGCCGCGGATACGCAGTATTTT
CASSSSLGGGAADTQYF
>NA|TRBV6-5|TRBJ2-7|NA
TGTGCCAGCAGTTCAGGCGTCTTAACCTACGAGCAGTACTTC
CASSSGVLTYEQYF
>TRBD2|TRBV18|TRBJ2-3|NA
TGTGCCAGCTCAAGACTAGCCGGAGATACGCAGTATTTT
CASSRLAGDTQYF
>NA|TRBV3-1/TRBV3-2|TRBJ1-1|once
TGTGCCAGCAGTCCCCCGACCCCGCTAGGCACTGAAGCTTTCTTT
CASSPPTPLGTEAFF
>NA|TRBV19|TRBJ1-3|NA
TGTGCCAGTAGTCTAACAGGAATCTCTGGAAACACCATATATTTT
CASSLTGISGNTIYF
>NA|TRBV5-1|TRBJ2-3|NA
TGCGCCAGCAGAACCGGCGGGGGCCTCAGCACAGATACGCAGTATTTT
CASRTGGGLSTDTQYF
>NA|TRBV7-2|TRBJ2-5|once
TGTGCCACCAGTCGGCGGGGTGGGGAGACCCAGTACTTC
CATSRRGGETQYF
>TRBD2|TRBV5-1|TRBJ2-5|NA
TGCGCCAGCAGCTTGGGGCGGGGGGCAGAGACCCAGTACTTC
CASSLGRGAETQYF
>TRBD2|TRBV24-1|TRBJ2-3|NA
TGTGCCACCCAAACTAGCGGGGGTGTCCCAGATACGCAGTATTTT
CATQTSGGVPDTQYF
>TRBD2|TRBV27|TRBJ2-2|few
TGTGCCAGCACCCCTAGTAAGCGGGGGAACACCGGGGAGCTGTTTTTT
CASTPSKRGNTGELFF
>NA|TRBV29-1|TRBJ1-2|NA
TGCAGCGTGATGACAGAGAACTATGGCTACACCTTC
CSVMTENYGYTF
>TRBD1|TRBV7-9|TRBJ2-7|NA
TGTGCCAGCAGCTTAGATACAGGGGGCGAGCAGTACTTC
CASSLDTGGEQYF
>NA|TRBV6-2/TRBV6-3|TRBJ1-1|NA
TGTGCCAGCAGCTTCAGAATCCAAAACACTGAAGCTTTCTTT
CASSFRIQNTEAFF